The 31 T cell receptor beta chains reported below all come from one sample, sequenced in a study of early T cells in non-severe SARS-CoV-2 infection. TCRdb reanalysed the 5' RACE reads using MiXCR and keeps one entry per CDR3 protein. The repertoire holds around 60,000 distinct CDR3 sequences, with 12% as singletons. The sequenced sample was whole blood. The origin of the receptors is an adult who was a healthcare worker with PCR-confirmed SARS-CoV-2 infection or an uninfected control (not recorded which).

This clonotype was seen many times. The CDR3 nucleotides read TGTGCCAGCAGCCCTAGCTGGGGGCCGGAGACCCAGTACTTC. Residues: CASSPSWGPETQYF. This chain uses TRBV6-6 with TRBJ2-5; D perhaps matches TRBD1 (6 bases). V lost 6 bases and J lost 5, with 16 bases in between. Germline loops: CDR1 MNHNY, CDR2 SVGAGI (reference sequence). This CDR3 contains 14 residues.

This chain links TRBV6-1 with TRBJ2-4; D remains unclear. Deletions cut 5 bases from V and 2 bases from J, with 10 bases between. The germline CDR1 and CDR2 sequences are MNHNS and SASEGT. This CDR3 contains 14 residues. CDR3 residues: CASSSTDTKNIQYF. In nucleotides, the CDR3 is TGTGCCAGCAGTTCTACAGATACCAAAAACATTCAGTACTTC.

The chain joins TRBV5-5 to TRBJ1-4; perhaps TRBD1 as D (5 bases). This CDR3 region has 15 residues. Germline CDR1 SGHKS, CDR2 YYEKEE (reference sequence). The germline V and J ends were trimmed by 4 bases and 7 bases, with 17 bases remaining between them. The CDR3 is CASSLEGLGREKLFF. The CDR3 DNA is TGTGCCAGCAGCCTGGAGGGGTTGGGACGTGAAAAACTGTTTTTT.

This clonotype appeared many times. This chain uses TRBV7-6 with TRBJ2-1; TRBD2 matches 14 bases. This CDR3 region has 18 residues. Germline lookup yields CDR1 SGHVS and CDR2 FNYEAQ. Losses at the gene ends were 6 bases for V and 0 bases for J; bases not matched to a gene: 7. The CDR3 sequence: CASSSPGTSGSSYNEQFF. DNA for the CDR3: TGTGCCAGCAGTAGTCCCGGGACTAGCGGGAGCTCCTACAATGAGCAGTTCTTC.

V usage is TRBV28 and J usage is TRBJ2-7; tentative D call: TRBD2 (6 bases). CDR3 length: 11 residues. Between the trimmed V and J ends, which lost 10 bases and 6 bases, there was a span of 13 bases. Looked up from germline, CDR1 is MDHEN and CDR2 is SYDVKM. The CDR3 region is CATMGRREQYF. CDR3 DNA sequence: TGTGCCACCATGGGGAGGCGCGAGCAGTACTTC.

This sequence joins TRBV28 and TRBJ2-7, with a possible D match to TRBD1 (6 bases). The CDR3 has 12 residues. V gave up 6 bases and J gave up 2 bases, with 8 bases separating them. Germline V gene data show CDR1 as MDHEN and CDR2 as SYDVKM. The CDR3 DNA reads as TGTGCCAGCAGACAGGGCACCTACGAGCAGTACTTC. This sequence encodes CASRQGTYEQYF. Full variable domain (remainder filled in from reference TRBV28 and TRBJ2-7): DVKVTQSSRYLVKRTGEKVFLECVQDMDHENMFWYRQDPGLGLRLIYFSYDVKMKEKGDIPEGYSVSREKKERFSLILESASTNQTSMYLCASRQGTYEQYFGPGTRLTVT.

This clonotype was detected ten times or more. The chain combines TRBV20-1 with TRBJ2-1, with 13 bases aligning to TRBD2. After removal of 0 bases from V and 7 bases from J, the junction contained 6 bases not matched to a gene. This CDR3 is built from 16 residues. Germline values: CDR1 DFQATT, CDR2 SNEGSKA (reference sequence). Here the CDR3 DNA reads TGCAGTGCTAGAGACGGACTAGCGGGAGATTCGAATGAGCAGTTCTTC. It yields the protein CSARDGLAGDSNEQFF.

At least ten counts were recorded for this clonotype. The genes are TRBV4-3 and TRBJ1-2; maybe TRBD1 (6 bases). Per germline, CDR1 LGHNA and CDR2 YSLEER. Trimming left V 3 bases short and J 7 bases short, with 18 bases between. The CDR3 consists of 15 residues. The CDR3 nucleotides are TGCGCCAGCAGCCAGGGGACAAACAATTACGGTGGCTACACCTTC. This gives the protein CASSQGTNNYGGYTF.

This clonotype was recorded many times. CDR3 in amino acids: CASSKEMGDRSYEQYF. The CDR3 nucleotides read TGTGCCAGCAGCAAAGAGATGGGGGACAGATCCTACGAGCAGTACTTC. The genes are TRBV21-1 and TRBJ2-7; TRBD1, the table's D call, lacks a check against the DNA. TRBV21-1 is designated a pseudogene. The CDR3 consists of 16 residues.

On this clonotype: Possible read error: a much larger clone is one base away. This chain connects TRBV4-2 to TRBJ2-7, with D possibly TRBD1 on 6 matching bases. Germline-derived CDR1 and CDR2 are LGHNA and YNFKEQ. This CDR3 contains 15 residues. The CDR3 sequence is CTSSQEIGGYGEQYF. Here the CDR3 DNA reads TGTACCAGCAGCCAAGAAATAGGGGGTTACGGCGAGCAGTACTTC.

The J gene is TRBJ2-7, the V gene TRBV11-1; perhaps D is TRBD1 or TRBD2 (5 bases each). There are 14 residues in the CDR3. Trimming took 2 bases from V and 3 from J, leaving 11 bases between them. The germline V gene has CDR1 SGHAT and CDR2 FQDESV (reference sequence). DNA for the CDR3: TGTGCCAGCAGCTTAAGGGACGCAAGCTACGAGCAGTACTTC. It encodes CASSLRDASYEQYF.

The V and J genes are TRBV20-1 and TRBJ1-6; D is uncertain. Trimming removed 2 bases at V and 4 bases at J, with 12 bases between. The CDR3 runs to 15 residues. Germline-derived CDR1 and CDR2 are DFQATT and SNEGSKA (reference sequence). The CDR3 sequence: CSARSNLIYNSPLHF. The CDR3 DNA reads as TGCAGTGCTAGATCTAACCTGATATATAATTCACCCCTCCACTTT.

This clonotype was observed at least ten times. The rearrangement links TRBV5-1 to TRBJ2-3, with a tentative D call TRBD1 (5 bases). The CDR3 runs to 15 residues. Per germline, CDR1 SGHRS and CDR2 YFSETQ. V was clipped by 0 bases and J by 1 base, with 9 bases between them. CDR3 coding DNA: TGCGCCAGCAGCTTGGACGGCAGGGGCACAGATACGCAGTATTTT. This sequence encodes CASSLDGRGTDTQYF. Using reference TRBV5-1 and TRBJ2-3 for the parts outside the CDR3, the full variable domain is KAGVTQTPRYLIKTRGQQVTLSCSPISGHRSVSWYQQTPGQGLQFLFEYFSETQRNKGNFPGRFSGRQFSNSRSEMNVSTLELGDSALYLCASSLDGRGTDTQYFGPGTRLTVL.

This clonotype has just a few counts. The chain carries TRBV20-1 and TRBJ1-1; D remains unclear. The V end lost 3 bases, the J end lost 1 base, and 9 bases lay between the germline ends. The germline gives CDR1 DFQATT, CDR2 SNEGSKA (reference sequence). This CDR3 has 13 amino acids. CDR3 bases: TGCAGTGCTAGCAGGACGGGGAACACTGAAGCTTTCTTT. As protein: CSASRTGNTEAFF.

The sample holds a few counts of this clonotype. This chain connects TRBV6-6 to TRBJ2-7; 9 bases are shared with TRBD1. CDR3 size: 14 residues. Germline V gene data show CDR1 as MNHNY and CDR2 as SVGAGI (reference sequence). Trimming took 6 bases from V and 3 from J; bases not matched to a gene: 6. CDR3 nucleotide sequence: TGTGCCAGCAGAGCCGGGACAGGGCACTACGAGCAGTACTTC. It yields the protein CASRAGTGHYEQYF.

This CDR3 reads CASRRVYTGELFF. The CDR3 nucleotides are TGTGCCAGCCGGAGGGTATACACCGGGGAGCTGTTTTTT. The rearrangement links TRBV12-3 or TRBV12-4 to TRBJ2-2; maybe TRBD2 (6 bases). The CDR3 sequence is 13 residues long. Trimming removed 8 bases from V and 3 bases from J, with 10 bases in between.

J is TRBJ2-2 and V is TRBV18; tentative D call: TRBD2 (6 bases). Germline CDR1 reads KGHSH; CDR2 reads LQKENI. V lost 3 bases and J lost 0, with 11 bases in between. This CDR3 has 16 residues. CDR3 in amino acids: CASSPEGGSNTGELFF. The DNA for the CDR3 is TGTGCCAGCTCACCGGAGGGAGGCTCGAACACCGGGGAGCTGTTTTTT.

The sample holds many counts of this clonotype. This sequence joins TRBV5-1 and TRBJ1-1, with no clear D. V lost 0 bases and J 1 base, leaving 7 bases between the germline ends. The length of the CDR3 is 14 residues. Germline assignment: CDR1 SGHRS and CDR2 YFSETQ. The CDR3 sequence is CASSLVPENTEAFF. CDR3 coding DNA: TGCGCCAGCAGCTTGGTCCCGGAGAACACTGAAGCTTTCTTT. The complete variable domain, with remaining parts taken from reference TRBV5-1 and TRBJ1-1, reads KAGVTQTPRYLIKTRGQQVTLSCSPISGHRSVSWYQQTPGQGLQFLFEYFSETQRNKGNFPGRFSGRQFSNSRSEMNVSTLELGDSALYLCASSLVPENTEAFFGQGTRLTVV.

There are many counts of this clonotype. The chain carries TRBV5-1 and TRBJ2-1; a weak D match, TRBD2 (6 bases). The CDR3 is 20 residues long. Germline CDR1 is SGHRS and CDR2 is YFSETQ. V was pared by 3 bases and J by 3 bases, with 28 bases between. This CDR3 is CASSSRAGTVMLIFYNEQFF. Here the CDR3 DNA reads TGCGCCAGCAGCTCGCGCGCGGGGACGGTGATGTTAATCTTCTACAATGAGCAGTTCTTC.

By its share, this clonotype is medium-sized (0.01 to 0.1%). V and J are TRBV12-3 or TRBV12-4 and TRBJ2-1; D is ambiguous. CDR3 size: 11 residues. Deletions cut 6 bases from V and 7 bases from J, with 7 bases between. This CDR3 reads CASRDLNEQFF. The CDR3 region has the DNA TGTGCCAGCAGGGATCTAAATGAGCAGTTCTTC.

This clonotype was counted ten times or more. This chain joins TRBV4-3 and TRBJ1-2; 7 bases map to TRBD1. CDR1 and CDR2 from the germline V gene are LGHNA and YSLEER. Unmatched junction bases numbered 7, after V lost 0 bases and J lost 0 bases. CDR3 length: 17 amino acids. The CDR3 region is CASSQDEGAFTNYGYTF. DNA for the CDR3: TGCGCCAGCAGCCAAGATGAGGGGGCCTTTACTAACTATGGCTACACCTTC.

This clonotype was detected many times. V is TRBV12-1 and J is TRBJ2-7; TRBD2 is the table's D call and was not checked against the DNA. TRBV12-1 is an annotated pseudogene. This CDR3 is 18 amino acids long. In nucleotides, the CDR3 is TGTGCCAGCAGCTTTGCTCTTAGCGGCCACGAACCGGGCTACGAGCAGTACTTC. This translates into CASSFALSGHEPGYEQYF.

The rearrangement uses TRBV2 and TRBJ2-1; D not resolved. From germline, CDR1 is SNHLY and CDR2 FYNNEI. Trimming cost V 4 bases and J 1 base, with 11 bases left between them. This CDR3 contains 15 residues. The chain's CDR3 is CASSANRPSYNEQFF. CDR3 sequence (DNA): TGTGCCAGCAGTGCGAACAGACCTTCCTACAATGAGCAGTTCTTC.

This clonotype was seen at least ten times. The CDR3 loop reads CSVQPGGGETQYF. The CDR3 nucleotides are TGCAGCGTTCAGCCTGGAGGGGGGGAGACCCAGTACTTC. The rearrangement joins TRBV29-1 to TRBJ2-5, with D perhaps given as TRBD1 or TRBD2 (6 bases each). Trimming stripped 5 bases from V and 5 bases from J, with 15 bases between. Germline assignment: CDR1 SQVTM and CDR2 ANQGSEA. This CDR3 is 13 amino acids long.

J is TRBJ1-6 and V is TRBV27, with D uncertain. The CDR3 contains 15 residues. Trimming shortened V by 0 bases and J by 8 bases, and 11 bases separated the two germline ends. Looked up from germline, CDR1 is MNHEY and CDR2 is SMNVEV (reference sequence). CDR3 residues: CASSLSQRWDSPLHF. CDR3 sequence (DNA): TGTGCCAGCAGTTTATCCCAGAGGTGGGATTCACCCCTCCACTTT.

The table lists this clonotype with many counts. V and J are TRBV7-2 and TRBJ2-5; TRBD2 might be the D (6 bases). The CDR3 sequence is 14 residues long. Germline lookup yields CDR1 SGHTA and CDR2 FQGNSA. The V end was cut by 5 bases, the J end by 3 bases, with 13 bases between. The CDR3 is CASSTIIAEETQYF. Here the CDR3 DNA reads TGTGCCAGCAGCACAATTATAGCGGAAGAGACCCAGTACTTC. The full variable domain, rest sourced from reference TRBV7-2 and TRBJ2-5, is GAGVSQSPSNKVTEKGKDVELRCDPISGHTALYWYRQSLGQGLEFLIYFQGNSAPDKSGLPSDRFSAERTGGSVSTLTIQRTQQEDSAVYLCASSTIIAEETQYFGPGTRLLVL.

There are a few counts of this clonotype. This chain links TRBV5-6 with TRBJ2-6; tentative D call: TRBD1 (6 bases). Between the trimmed V and J ends, which lost 6 bases and 3 bases, there was a span of 13 bases. The CDR3 covers 15 residues. Germline assignment: CDR1 SGHDT and CDR2 YYEEEE. The CDR3: CASKSGVGGANVLTF. CDR3 coding DNA: TGTGCCAGCAAGTCAGGGGTCGGTGGGGCCAACGTCCTGACTTTC.

The chain is built from TRBV10-3 and TRBJ1-1; 8 nucleotides match TRBD1. Germline CDR1 ENHRY, CDR2 SYGVKD. CDR3 size: 15 residues. V shed 0 bases, J shed 6 bases, and the junction held 6 bases outside the gene matches. CDR3 sequence: CAISESPQGGSEAFF. CDR3 nucleotides: TGTGCCATCAGTGAGTCGCCACAGGGGGGTTCTGAAGCTTTCTTT.

The chain combines TRBV2 with TRBJ2-3, with 9 positions matching TRBD1. CDR1 is SNHLY, CDR2 FYNNEI, per germline. V shed 6 bases, J shed 3 bases, and the junction held 10 bases outside the gene matches. The CDR3 is 16 residues long. The CDR3 DNA reads as TGTGCCAGCAGCTCTTACGTAGGACAGGGGACAGATACGCAGTATTTT. Translating it yields CASSSYVGQGTDTQYF.

In this sample, this clonotype turned up a few times. The chain recombines TRBV6-6 with TRBJ2-7; 11 bases align to TRBD2. The CDR3 consists of 15 residues. V trimming: 4 bases; J trimming: 2 bases; junction bases outside the gene matches: 4. Germline V gene sequence: CDR1 MNHNY, CDR2 SVGAGI (reference sequence). This CDR3 is CASSSGSGRAYEQYF. CDR3 DNA sequence: TGTGCCAGCAGTTCGGGTAGCGGGAGGGCCTACGAGCAGTACTTC.

The genes are TRBV14 and TRBJ1-5, with D uncertain. The CDR3 has 13 residues. Deletions cut 5 bases from V and 4 bases from J, with 9 bases between. The germline V gene has CDR1 SGHDN and CDR2 FVKESK. CDR3 region: CASSSRENQPQHF. The CDR3 DNA reads TGTGCCAGCAGCTCCCGGGAGAATCAGCCCCAGCATTTT.